The clone carrying this T cell receptor (beta chain) was seen once. The antigen is not known. From 5'RACE with constant-segment primers came TCR alpha and TCR beta cDNA libraries that carried sample barcodes and UMIs. MiXCR was run by TCRdb on the 5' RACE reads, yielding one entry per CDR3 protein. Of approximately 480,000 distinct CDR3 sequences in the sample, over 15% were seen once. With V trimmed by 4 bases and J by 0 bases, 12 bases remained unmatched. The germline gives CDR1 SGHRS, CDR2 YFSETQ. The CDR3 loop spans 18 amino acids. This record comes from a study of T-cell memory formation after mild COVID-19. Study summary: There were largely donor-specific TCR clusters.

Broader study findings: Several responding clones turned up in pre-infection memory, indicating that cross-reactive memory may have taken part. The authors did not confirm SARS-CoV-2 specificity of second-wave clones peaking day 37.

Sequenced sample: PBMCs or a T cell subset sorted from them (not recorded which). The TCR sequence derives from an adult woman who had mild COVID-19 (a few samples of this study predate the infection). Cell type and time point are not known. The chain employs TRBV5-1 and TRBJ2-4; 8 bases match TRBD1. The CDR3 nucleotides read TGCGCCAGCAGCCCGGGGCAGGGGGCACCCATAGCCAAAAACATTCAGTACTTC. Translation: CASSPGQGAPIAKNIQYF.